Below, 10 T cell receptor beta chains from the same sample are listed, as sequenced in a study of molecular identifiers for immune sequencing clone quantification. TCRdb recomputed calls from the PCR reads with MiXCR, one row per CDR3 protein. The sample carries around 470,000 distinct CDR3 sequences, about a quarter recorded once. Source material: naive CD8+ T cells from blood, with Jurkat cell RNA spiked in. Subset noted: FACS-sorted CD8+CD4-CCR7+CD45RA+ naive T cells. These receptors were obtained from a human donor in good health. Some libraries in this study had Jurkat cell RNA spiked in.

V gene TRBV12-3 or TRBV12-4 combines with J gene TRBJ2-7; the D call may be TRBD1 or TRBD2 (5 bases each). Trimming cost V 5 bases and J 9 bases, with 17 bases left between them. CDR3 length: 13 amino acids. This chain's CDR3 is CASSLQNWDVQYF. In nucleotides, the CDR3 is TGTGCCAGCAGTCTCCAAAACTGGGACGTGCAGTACTTC.

This clonotype was seen ten or more times. This chain uses TRBV7-9 with TRBJ2-2; D is undetermined. In germline, CDR1 is SEHNR, CDR2 FQNEAQ (reference sequence). Trimming shortened V by 5 bases and J by 4 bases, and 17 bases separated the two germline ends. The CDR3 extends over 16 amino acids. The CDR3 DNA reads TGTGCCAGCAGCCCCCTAATACCGGGCGGCACCGGGGAGCTGTTTTTT. Its protein is CASSPLIPGGTGELFF.

The rearrangement uses TRBV5-4 and TRBJ2-3; 8 bases align to TRBD1. V dropped 4 bases and J dropped 4; count of bases not matched to a gene: 8. Germline CDR1 reads SGHNT; CDR2 reads YYREEE (reference sequence). CDR3 length: 15 residues. The CDR3 DNA reads as TGTGCCAGCAGCCGGACAGGGAGTGGGTCAGATACGCAGTATTTT. This codes for CASSRTGSGSDTQYF. Supplemented by reference TRBV5-4 and TRBJ2-3, the full variable domain reads ETGVTQSPTHLIKTRGQQVTLRCSSQSGHNTVSWYQQALGQGPQFIFQYYREEENGRGNFPPRFSGLQFPNYSSELNVNALELDDSALYLCASSRTGSGSDTQYFGPGTRLTVL.

A note on this clonotype: Germline is not matched at one junction end, which may reflect a read error. This chain connects TRBV27 to TRBJ1-6; possibly TRBD1 for D (6 bases). Per germline, CDR1 MNHEY and CDR2 SMNVEV (reference sequence). This CDR3 has 15 amino acids. The CDR3 DNA follows: TGTGTCAGCAGTATACTCCAAGGGGGGATAAAGCCCCTCCACTTT. As protein: CVSSILQGGIKPLHF.

This clonotype was detected a few times. V is TRBV2 and J is TRBJ2-1, with TRBD2 matching over 15 bases. Germline CDR1 and CDR2: SNHLY and FYNNEI. This CDR3 has 15 residues. The junction had 6 bases not matched to a gene; V was cut back by 8 bases and J by 7 bases. The CDR3 DNA sequence: TGTGCCAGCGGGAGGACTAGCGGGAGGGAAAATGAGCAGTTCTTC. Its translation is CASGRTSGRENEQFF.

The J gene is TRBJ2-1, the V gene TRBV11-2; 8 bases align to TRBD2. Per the germline V gene, CDR1 is SGHAT and CDR2 is FQNNGV. Unmatched junction bases numbered 6, after V lost 5 bases and J lost 3 bases. This CDR3 contains 15 residues. CDR3 DNA sequence: TGTGCCAGCAGCCCTATCAGCGGGGGCTACAATGAGCAGTTCTTC. The encoded protein is CASSPISGGYNEQFF.

To note about this clonotype: This may come from a read error, since a much larger clone is one base off. Here the CDR3 DNA reads TGCGGCGCCGAGGGGTCAGGGGTTCCGGGGGAGCAGTACTTC. Its translation is CGAEGSGVPGEQYF. This chain joins TRBV29-1 and TRBJ2-7, with a possible D match to TRBD1 (6 bases). The length of the CDR3 is 14 residues. The germline V gene encodes CDR1 SQVTM and CDR2 ANQGSEA.

A word on this clonotype: Since a much larger clone is just one base distant, this may be a read error. The chain combines TRBV4-3 with TRBJ2-3; no clear D. Germline CDR1 LGHNA, CDR2 YSLEER. V was pared by 0 bases and J by 6 bases, with 13 bases between. The CDR3 totals 15 residues. CDR3 DNA sequence: TGCGCCAGCAGCCAAGATCTGGACCGCCTTGATACGCAGTATTTT. As protein: CASSQDLDRLDTQYF.

This sequence joins TRBV30 and TRBJ2-7; the D gene is possibly TRBD2 (5 bases). V shed 2 bases and J shed 3 bases, with 29 bases lying between them. The CDR3 covers 19 residues. Looked up from germline, CDR1 is GTSNPN and CDR2 is SVGIG (reference sequence). The CDR3 sequence: CAWSTLRTAGGSADYEQYF. DNA for the CDR3: TGTGCCTGGAGTACCTTGAGGACGGCGGGCGGTTCAGCGGACTACGAGCAGTACTTC.

Ten or more counts support this clonotype. This CDR3 reads CASSKVSRHPDGDEQYF. The CDR3 region has the DNA TGTGCCAGCAGCAAAGTATCCCGGCACCCCGACGGGGACGAGCAGTACTTC. The chain couples TRBV21-1 to TRBJ2-7; TRBD1, the D gene given by the table, was not confirmed from the DNA. TRBV21-1 is listed as a pseudogene. CDR3 length: 17 residues.